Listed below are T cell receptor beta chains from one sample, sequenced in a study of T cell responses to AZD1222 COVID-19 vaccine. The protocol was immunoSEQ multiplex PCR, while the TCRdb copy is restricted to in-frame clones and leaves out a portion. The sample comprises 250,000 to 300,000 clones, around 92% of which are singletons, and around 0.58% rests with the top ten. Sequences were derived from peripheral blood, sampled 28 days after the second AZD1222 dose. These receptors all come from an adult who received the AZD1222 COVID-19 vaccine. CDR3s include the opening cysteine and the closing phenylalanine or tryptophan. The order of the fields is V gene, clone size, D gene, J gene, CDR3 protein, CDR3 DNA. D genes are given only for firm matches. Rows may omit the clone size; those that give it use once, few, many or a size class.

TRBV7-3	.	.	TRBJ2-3	CASSFGGETDTQYF	TGTGCCAGCAGCTTCGGGGGAGAAACAGATACGCAGTATTTT
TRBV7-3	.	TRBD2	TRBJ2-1	CASSRGGPSSYNEQFF	TGTGCCAGCAGCCGGGGGGGCCCCAGCTCCTACAATGAGCAGTTCTTC
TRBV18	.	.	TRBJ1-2	CASSPSGEGYGYTF	TGTGCCAGCTCACCATCTGGAGAGGGCTATGGCTACACCTTC
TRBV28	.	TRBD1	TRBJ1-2	CASSSSAQGWTYGYTF	TGTGCCAGCAGTTCATCCGCACAGGGGTGGACCTATGGCTACACCTTC
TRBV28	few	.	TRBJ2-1	CASSSGAYNEQFF	TGTGCCAGCAGTTCCGGGGCTTACAATGAGCAGTTCTTC
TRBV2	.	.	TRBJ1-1	CATVYATEAFF	TGTGCCACGGTATACGCCACTGAAGCTTTCTTT
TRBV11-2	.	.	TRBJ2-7	CASSLRRGRRYEQYF	TGTGCCAGCAGCTTAAGGCGTGGCAGGAGGTACGAGCAGTACTTC
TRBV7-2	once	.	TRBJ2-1	CASSRGGVGNEQFF	TGTGCCAGCAGCCGGGGTGGGGTAGGCAATGAGCAGTTCTTC
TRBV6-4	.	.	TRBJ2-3	CASSPKAGSTDTQYF	TGTGCCAGCAGCCCGAAAGCAGGGAGCACAGATACGCAGTATTTT
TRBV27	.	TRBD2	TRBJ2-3	CASSPWTSSTDTQYF	TGTGCCAGCAGTCCTTGGACTAGCAGCACAGATACGCAGTATTTT
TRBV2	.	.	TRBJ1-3	CASSAADSGNTIYF	TGTGCCAGCAGTGCGGCGGACTCTGGAAACACCATATATTTT
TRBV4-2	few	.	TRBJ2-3	CASSPDLGPDTQYF	TGTGCCAGCAGCCCCGATTTAGGCCCAGATACGCAGTATTTT
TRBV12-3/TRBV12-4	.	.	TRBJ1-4	CASSLAGEKLFF	TGTGCCAGCAGTTTAGCGGGAGAAAAACTGTTTTTT
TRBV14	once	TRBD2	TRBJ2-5	CASSPLGGGQETQYF	TGTGCCAGCAGCCCGCTGGGCGGGGGCCAAGAGACCCAGTACTTC
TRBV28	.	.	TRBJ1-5	CASTRTAGNQPQHF	TGTGCCAGCACACGGACCGCCGGCAATCAGCCCCAGCATTTT
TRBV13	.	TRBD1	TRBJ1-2	CASSPPGQGLGYTF	TGTGCCAGCAGCCCGCCGGGACAGGGGTTAGGCTACACCTTC
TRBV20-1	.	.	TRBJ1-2	CRGGYGYTF	TGCAGAGGGGGGTATGGCTACACCTTC
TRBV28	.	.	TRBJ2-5	CASSSRIGLSLETQYF	TGTGCCAGCAGCTCCAGGATAGGCCTCTCCCTAGAGACCCAGTACTTC
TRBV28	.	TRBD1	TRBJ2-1	CASSPRGQGKYNEQFF	TGTGCCAGCAGCCCACGAGGACAGGGAAAGTACAATGAGCAGTTCTTC